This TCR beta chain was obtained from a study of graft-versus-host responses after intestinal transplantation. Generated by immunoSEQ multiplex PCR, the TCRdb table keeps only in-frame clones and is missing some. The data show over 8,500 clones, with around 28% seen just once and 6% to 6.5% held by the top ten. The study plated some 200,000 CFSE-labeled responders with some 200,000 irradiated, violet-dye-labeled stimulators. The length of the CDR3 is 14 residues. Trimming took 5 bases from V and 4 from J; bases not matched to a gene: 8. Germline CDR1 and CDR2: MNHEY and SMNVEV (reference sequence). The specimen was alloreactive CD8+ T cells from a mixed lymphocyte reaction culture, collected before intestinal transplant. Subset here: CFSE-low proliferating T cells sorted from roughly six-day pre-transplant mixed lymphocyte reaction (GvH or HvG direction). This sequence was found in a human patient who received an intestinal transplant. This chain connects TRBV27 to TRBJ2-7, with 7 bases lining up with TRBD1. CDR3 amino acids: CASSLTGIVYEQYF. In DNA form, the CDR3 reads TGTGCCAGCAGTCTGACAGGGATCGTATACGAGCAGTACTTC.